The 26 T cell receptor beta chains below all came from one sample that was sequenced in a study of shared clonotypes between healthy human individuals. Terminally differentiated effector memory CD45RA+ cells were excluded from the naive CD8 cells, which were CD45RO-negative and positively selected for CCR7. Sequencing was performed with immunoSEQ multiplex PCR; in TCRdb, only in-frame clones are kept and a portion is missing. In the table there are 600,000 or so clones, roughly 95% of which are singletons. Specimen: naive CD8+ T cells sorted from blood. These receptors came from a woman aged 25 to 39 in good health.

J is TRBJ1-5 and V is TRBV7-9, with a possible D match to TRBD1 (5 bases). This CDR3 region has 13 residues. The germline V gene has CDR1 SEHNR and CDR2 FQNEAQ (reference sequence). Trimming took off 4 bases at V and 7 bases at J, with 11 bases between the two ends. The CDR3 DNA sequence: TGTGCCAGCAGCTCAGGGAACGGGCAGCCCCAGCATTTT. Translation: CASSSGNGQPQHF.

The chain's CDR3 is CASALPGRRDYEQYF. Here the CDR3 DNA reads TGTGCCAGCGCCCTTCCCGGGAGGCGGGACTACGAGCAGTACTTC. The V and J genes are TRBV28 and TRBJ2-5, with 7 bases lining up with TRBD2. The J call may be in error: the DNA end matches TRBJ2-7 better. Per the germline V gene, CDR1 is MDHEN and CDR2 is SYDVKM. This CDR3 has 15 residues.

Points on this clone: Other DNA variants within this sample encode the same CDR3. The V and J genes are TRBV29-1 and TRBJ2-7; tentative D call: TRBD2 (6 bases). The V end was cut by 3 bases, the J end by 2 bases, with 8 bases between. This CDR3 has 12 amino acids. Germline V gives CDR1 SQVTM, CDR2 ANQGSEA. CDR3 nucleotides: TGCAGCGTTGAGGAGGGGACCTACGAGCAGTACTTC. Translating gives CSVEEGTYEQYF.

The chain carries TRBV27 and TRBJ2-5; weak D call: TRBD1 (6 bases). The J call may be incorrect, as the DNA end agrees better with TRBJ2-7. Germline CDR1 reads MNHEY; CDR2 reads SMNVEV (reference sequence). The CDR3 runs to 14 residues. CDR3 protein: CASAPWDISYEQYF. CDR3 nucleotides: TGTGCCAGCGCCCCTTGGGACATATCCTACGAGCAGTACTTC.

V and J are TRBV28 and TRBJ2-7; TRBD2 matches at 10 bases. With 6 bases clipped from V and 0 bases from J, the junction kept 5 bases outside the gene matches. CDR1 and CDR2 from the germline V gene are MDHEN and SYDVKM. The CDR3 length is 15 residues. CDR3 in amino acids: CASRPLAGVSYEQYF. Written as DNA, the CDR3 is TGTGCCAGCAGACCCCTAGCGGGAGTCTCCTACGAGCAGTACTTC. Full variable domain (outside the CDR3, taken from reference TRBV28 and TRBJ2-7): DVKVTQSSRYLVKRTGEKVFLECVQDMDHENMFWYRQDPGLGLRLIYFSYDVKMKEKGDIPEGYSVSREKKERFSLILESASTNQTSMYLCASRPLAGVSYEQYFGPGTRLTVT.

This rearrangement joins TRBV27 to TRBJ1-2; 8 nucleotides line up with TRBD1. J was trimmed by 10 bases and V by 6 bases; bases with no gene match: 7. From germline, CDR1 is MNHEY and CDR2 SMNVEV (reference sequence). The CDR3 spans 12 residues. CDR3 bases: TGTGCCAGCAGGACAGGGGCAGTTGACTACACCTTC. Its translation is CASRTGAVDYTF.

The chain has TRBV28 and TRBJ1-2; D not certain. The germline gives CDR1 MDHEN, CDR2 SYDVKM. This CDR3 spans 10 amino acids. Trimming left V 5 bases short and J 10 bases short, with 8 bases between. This CDR3 reads CASSARFYTF. In DNA form, the CDR3 reads TGTGCCAGCAGTGCGCGGTTCTACACCTTC.

With regard to this clone: The sample carries other DNA sequences with the same CDR3. The chain has TRBV7-8 and TRBJ2-1; D remains ambiguous. Germline V gene lookup returns CDR1 SGHVS and CDR2 FQNEAQ. V was trimmed by 1 base and J by 3 bases, leaving 4 bases between them. The CDR3 runs to 13 residues. This chain's CDR3 is CASSLGLYNEQFF. In DNA, the CDR3 is TGTGCCAGCAGCTTAGGTCTCTACAATGAGCAGTTCTTC.

The gene calls are TRBV28 and TRBJ2-5, with D perhaps matching TRBD1 or TRBD2 (7 bases each). V dropped 5 bases and J dropped 4 bases, with 17 bases sitting between them. CDR3 length: 15 residues. Germline CDR1 MDHEN, CDR2 SYDVKM. The CDR3 DNA sequence: TGTGCCAGCAGTCTATCGCAGGGGGAGGGAGAGACCCAGTACTTC. Residues: CASSLSQGEGETQYF. The entire variable domain, with the rest obtained from reference TRBV28 and TRBJ2-5, is as follows: DVKVTQSSRYLVKRTGEKVFLECVQDMDHENMFWYRQDPGLGLRLIYFSYDVKMKEKGDIPEGYSVSREKKERFSLILESASTNQTSMYLCASSLSQGEGETQYFGPGTRLLVL.

This clone was detected a few times. The chain combines TRBV19 with TRBJ1-1; TRBD1 agrees at 9 bases. Looked up from germline, CDR1 is LNHDA and CDR2 is SQIVND (reference sequence). The V gene end was trimmed by 5 bases and the J gene end by 4 bases; junction bases not matched to a gene: 5. This CDR3 is built from 14 residues. The chain's CDR3 is CASSAGTGLTEAFF. CDR3 in DNA: TGTGCCAGTAGTGCCGGGACAGGGCTCACTGAAGCTTTCTTT. The full variable domain, in which reference TRBV19 and TRBJ1-1 provide the parts outside the CDR3, is DGGITQSPKYLFRKEGQNVTLSCEQNLNHDAMYWYRQDPGQGLRLIYYSQIVNDFQKGDIAEGYSVSREKKESFPLTVTSAQKNPTAFYLCASSAGTGLTEAFFGQGTRLTVV.

This chain joins TRBV14 and TRBJ2-7; 7 bases are shared with TRBD1. V dropped 1 base and J dropped 6; count of bases not matched to a gene: 12. CDR3 length equals 16 residues. Looked up from germline, CDR1 is SGHDN and CDR2 is FVKESK. CDR3 bases: TGTGCCAGCAGCCAAGGGTTCTGGACAGGTAGTCCCGAGCAGTACTTC. This codes for CASSQGFWTGSPEQYF.

The chain recombines TRBV7-9 with TRBJ1-1, with a weak D call TRBD1 (6 bases). This CDR3 is built from 15 residues. Germline CDR1 SEHNR, CDR2 FQNEAQ (reference sequence). The ends were cut back, 1 base at V and 0 bases at J, with 9 bases in the middle. CDR3 residues: CASSLGGGMNTEAFF. The CDR3 DNA is TGTGCCAGCAGCTTAGGAGGGGGGATGAACACTGAAGCTTTCTTT.

Turning to this clone: At one end, the junction sequence differs from germline, possibly due to a read error. The chain recombines TRBV10-1 with TRBJ2-3, with 10 bases that match TRBD2. The length of the CDR3 is 14 residues. Germline values: CDR1 WNHNN, CDR2 SYGVQD (reference sequence). In DNA form, the CDR3 reads TGCGCCAGCAATGAGCGGGAGGGCGCAGATACGCAGTATTTT. This gives the protein CASNEREGADTQYF.

The rearrangement links TRBV4-1 to TRBJ1-6; tentative D call: TRBD1 (5 bases). Germline V gene sequence: CDR1 MGHRA, CDR2 YSYEKL. This CDR3 is 16 amino acids long. V dropped 3 bases and J dropped 7 bases, with 16 bases sitting between them. CDR3 sequence (DNA): TGCGCCAGCAGCCAGGGACCTACAGCGGGGAATTCACCCCTCCACTTT. Amino acids: CASSQGPTAGNSPLHF.

The chain combines TRBV5-8 with TRBJ1-2; tentative D call: TRBD1 (5 bases). CDR1 is SGHTS and CDR2 is YDEGEE in the germline V gene. V lost 4 bases to trimming and J lost 3 bases, with 22 bases between them. This CDR3 spans 17 amino acids. The CDR3, as DNA: TGTGCCAGCAGCGCCTGGGACCGGGCGCCTGCGGACTATGGCTACACCTTC. It encodes CASSAWDRAPADYGYTF.

The V and J genes are TRBV7-8 and TRBJ2-7, with TRBD2 identical over 7 bases. The junction had 5 bases not matched to a gene; V was cut back by 0 bases and J by 0 bases. The length of the CDR3 is 16 residues. Germline V lookup: CDR1 SGHVS, CDR2 FQNEAQ. Written as DNA, the CDR3 is TGTGCCAGCAGCTTAGCGGGCGGGGGAAGCTCCTACGAGCAGTACTTC. Encoded protein: CASSLAGGGSSYEQYF.

The rearrangement joins TRBV9 to TRBJ2-7; 12 bases are shared with TRBD2. The germline gives CDR1 SGDLS, CDR2 YYNGEE. J gave up 3 bases and V 2 bases, and 6 bases lay outside the gene matches. This CDR3 is 16 amino acids long. As DNA, the CDR3 is TGTGCCAGCAGCGTGACTAGCGGGAGAAATCTCTACGAGCAGTACTTC. It is translated as CASSVTSGRNLYEQYF.

The rearrangement joins TRBV18 to TRBJ2-7; D gene uncertain. The V and J ends lost 2 bases and 5 bases respectively, with 22 bases between them. This CDR3 is built from 17 residues. Looked up from germline, CDR1 is KGHSH and CDR2 is LQKENI. The CDR3 DNA follows: TGTGCCAGCTCACCAGGACGGAGCCTCACCTACGACCACGAGCAGTACTTC. This codes for CASSPGRSLTYDHEQYF. The whole variable domain, remainder taken from reference TRBV18 and TRBJ2-7, is NAGVMQNPRHLVRRRGQEARLRCSPMKGHSHVYWYRQLPEEGLKFMVYLQKENIIDESGMPKERFSAEFPKEGPSILRIQQVVRGDSAAYFCASSPGRSLTYDHEQYFGPGTRLTVT.

Notes on this clone: Different DNA sequences within this sample yield the same CDR3. The V call is TRBV27, the J call TRBJ1-1; TRBD1 might be the D (5 bases). Between the trimmed V and J ends, which lost 5 bases and 5 bases, there was a span of 9 bases. The CDR3 contains 12 residues. Germline CDR1 and CDR2: MNHEY and SMNVEV (reference sequence). The CDR3 spells CASSGGGTEAFF. Here the CDR3 DNA reads TGTGCCAGCAGTGGGGGTGGTACTGAAGCTTTCTTT.

V and J are TRBV28 and TRBJ1-1; D possibly corresponds to TRBD1 (6 bases). The germline V gene encodes CDR1 MDHEN and CDR2 SYDVKM. CDR3 size: 15 residues. Trimming cost V 2 bases and J 1 base, with 11 bases left between them. The CDR3 region has the DNA TGTGCCAGCAGTTTAACGCCAGGGGCGAACACTGAAGCTTTCTTT. It specifies CASSLTPGANTEAFF.

The chain couples TRBV5-1 to TRBJ2-2; no definite D call. CDR1 is SGHRS, CDR2 YFSETQ, per germline. Trimming shortened V by 0 bases and J by 6 bases, and 0 bases separated the two germline ends. CDR3 length equals 11 residues. The CDR3 spells CASSLAGELFF. The CDR3 coding sequence is TGCGCCAGCAGCTTGGCCGGGGAGCTGTTTTTT. Using reference TRBV5-1 and TRBJ2-2 for the parts outside the CDR3, the full variable domain is KAGVTQTPRYLIKTRGQQVTLSCSPISGHRSVSWYQQTPGQGLQFLFEYFSETQRNKGNFPGRFSGRQFSNSRSEMNVSTLELGDSALYLCASSLAGELFFGEGSRLTVL.

The V call is TRBV5-6, the J call TRBJ2-5, with D perhaps matching TRBD1 (5 bases). The CDR3 length is 13 residues. CDR1 is SGHDT, CDR2 YYEEEE, per germline. The V gene lost 3 bases and the J gene lost 1 base, with 7 bases spanning the gap. This CDR3 is CASSWGFQETQYF. In DNA form, the CDR3 reads TGTGCCAGCAGCTGGGGCTTCCAAGAGACCCAGTACTTC.

This clone was picked up one time. The CDR3 loop reads CSVELRTGGYEQYF. The DNA for the CDR3 is TGCAGCGTTGAATTGAGGACAGGGGGCTACGAGCAGTACTTC. The chain links TRBV29-1 to TRBJ2-7; 10 bases are a match to TRBD1. Germline CDR1 and CDR2: SQVTM and ANQGSEA. The CDR3 has 14 residues. V lost 2 bases and J lost 3; bases outside the gene matches: 4.

The chain couples TRBV30 to TRBJ2-2; TRBD1 might be the D (6 bases). V was cut by 4 bases and J by 3 bases, with 15 bases left in between. CDR3 length: 15 residues. Germline lookup yields CDR1 GTSNPN and CDR2 SVGIG (reference sequence). The CDR3 region has the DNA TGTGCCTGGAAATACGACAGGAGATACACCGGGGAGCTGTTTTTT. It yields the protein CAWKYDRRYTGELFF. Drawing the rest from reference TRBV30 and TRBJ2-2, the complete variable domain is SQTIHQWPATLVQPVGSPLSLECTVEGTSNPNLYWYRQAAGRGLQLLFYSVGIGQISSEVPQNLSASRPQDRQFILSSKKLLLSDSGFYLCAWKYDRRYTGELFFGEGSRLTVL.

CDR3 loop: CASSSTHWGTEGGPEAFF. The CDR3 DNA reads TGTGCCAGTAGTTCTACTCATTGGGGGACCGAAGGAGGACCTGAAGCTTTCTTT. The rearrangement links TRBV19 to TRBJ1-1; tentative D call: TRBD1 (5 bases). CDR1 LNHDA and CDR2 SQIVND come from the germline V gene (reference sequence). This CDR3 contains 18 residues. V was trimmed by 5 bases and J by 6 bases, leaving 28 bases between them. Together with reference TRBV19 and TRBJ1-1, the CDR3 gives the full variable domain: DGGITQSPKYLFRKEGQNVTLSCEQNLNHDAMYWYRQDPGQGLRLIYYSQIVNDFQKGDIAEGYSVSREKKESFPLTVTSAQKNPTAFYLCASSSTHWGTEGGPEAFFGQGTRLTVV.

This chain links TRBV7-8 with TRBJ1-3; maybe TRBD1 (5 bases). The CDR3 is 17 amino acids. Trimming left V 5 bases short and J 4 bases short, with 21 bases between. CDR1 is SGHVS, CDR2 FQNEAQ, per germline. CDR3 bases: TGTGCCAGCAGCACGAAGACGTGGCGGGACCAGGGAAACACCATATATTTT. It codes for CASSTKTWRDQGNTIYF. The whole variable domain, remainder taken from reference TRBV7-8 and TRBJ1-3, is GAGVSQSPRYKVAKRGQDVALRCDPISGHVSLFWYQQALGQGPEFLTYFQNEAQLDKSGLPSDRFFAERPEGSVSTLKIQRTQQEDSAVYLCASSTKTWRDQGNTIYFGEGSWLTVV.